This T cell receptor beta chain was captured by sequencing in a study of blood T cell repertoires in COVID-19 (dated by TCRdb to 2019 to 2021). For the study in its entirety: Collaborator samples came from the United States, Italy and Spain and covered acute and convalescent phases of COVID-19. The repertoires were released in a freely available public database meant as a resource for research on the immune response to SARS-CoV-2. Deeply sampled blood TCRbeta repertoires from subjects exposed to, actively infected with, or recovered from COVID-19 were included in the dataset. Samples came from the ongoing ImmuneRACE study (first 160 participants) plus 1,254 subjects from 6 global collaborators. The material from the prospective study consisted of cDNA or gDNA derived from T cells, B-cell-depleted T cells, or PBMCs. HLA class I and class II types, where available, came from metadata supplied by the sample provider rather than from assay-based typing. Nearly every sample came with metadata listing a de-identified subject ID, COVID-19 status, age in years and sex. Broad study findings and their caveats: The quantity of clinical and demographic metadata differed by source and by participant and was supplied without curation.

One collaborating source in Seattle enrolled patients during active infection and followed them longitudinally through the course of disease. The collaborating institutions used their own protocols to collect whole blood in K2EDTA tubes. For TCRbeta analysis, collaborators shipped samples as frozen whole blood, isolated PBMCs, or DNA extracted from either of those sample types. TCRbeta CDR3 regions were amplified from genomic DNA using the immunoSEQ Assay, a bias-controlled multiplex PCR. Regarding the original processing steps: Within the assay, amplification of reference gene primers was used to estimate how many nucleated cells each sample contained. To quantify the absolute abundance of each unique TCRbeta CDR3 rearrangement, sequence reads were collapsed and filtered. For each sample, productive Simpson clonality was calculated as the square root of Simpson's diversity index over productive rearrangements. TCRdb took over this immuneACCESS table, retaining in-frame rearrangements with V and J assigned. Such tables are incomplete; in checked studies, under half of the missing clones stem from an unresolved V gene, and the remainder is unexplained. V, J and clone size are taken as reported in that table, and D and trimming were inferred from the DNA itself. Counted in this sample were roughly 350,000 clones; about 87% of them appeared once. Together, the top ten hold about 6.3% of the sample.

This clone was counted a single time. The clone's antigen remains unknown. Base qualities are not recorded, but no much larger clone differs from it by a single base. The CDR1 and CDR2 encoded by the germline V gene are SGDLS and YYNGEE. The CDR3, cysteine through phenylalanine, is 15 amino acids long. CDR3 DNA only is kept here, 45 bases in frame from base 1. A distance of 15 bases separates the germline ends of V and J, which lose 4 bases and 3 bases respectively. The receptor chain draws on TRBV9 and TRBJ2-3; tentative D gene TRBD2, with 5 bases matching. Sequenced sample: peripheral blood. This TCR derives from a woman aged 45-59 years with COVID-19, enrolled during active disease. The CDR3 amino acid sequence is: CASSPYGVGTDTQYF. The nucleotide sequence reads TGTGCCAGCAGCCCCTACGGGGTAGGTACAGATACGCAGTATTTT.